This entry features one TCR beta chain sequence. What it binds is unknown. These data come from a study of cytomegalovirus exposure and HLA in healthy donors. Study outcomes and limitations: V- and J-gene trimming of TCR beta was linked (in a later analysis) to a missense DCLRE1C variant.

A multiplex PCR was run with 60 Vbeta primers and 13 Jbeta primers. TCRdb's copy holds only in-frame clones and misses some; the assay was immunoSEQ multiplex PCR. The sample holds over 150,000 clones, 70% to 85% seen once. V lost 6 bases and J lost 1, with 16 bases in between. CDR1 LNHDA and CDR2 SQIVND come from the germline V gene (reference sequence). This CDR3 comprises 15 residues. The specimen sequenced was PBMCs. V and J are TRBV19 and TRBJ2-7, with D tentatively TRBD2 (6 bases). The TCR sequence derives from a boy younger than 10 in good health and CMV-seronegative. The CDR3 DNA follows: TGTGCCAGTAGCCCTATTGGGGGGTCGTCCTACGAGCAGTACTTC. Translation gives CASSPIGGSSYEQYF.